This T cell receptor beta chain was identified during a study of cytomegalovirus exposure and HLA in healthy donors. Study results and caveats: Because they were indistinguishable, some V segments, including TRBV6-2 and TRBV6-3, were excluded. There were some public TCRs occurring in many donors, but most TCR sequences were rare.

Researchers ran the PCR with 60 Vbeta and 13 Jbeta primers. Assay: immunoSEQ multiplex PCR; the TCRdb copy retains only in-frame clones and omits some. Of tens of thousands of clones detected, about 72% appear once; the ten largest clones hold 3% to 4%. To note about this clone: Its antigen is currently unknown.

Per germline, CDR1 SGHRS and CDR2 YFSETQ. This CDR3 comprises 13 residues. V lost 3 bases and J lost 4, with 8 bases in between. The J gene is TRBJ1-5, the V gene TRBV5-1; D possibly corresponds to TRBD1 (5 bases). This clonotype was sampled from a woman between 40 and 50 years old in good health and CMV-seropositive. Material for sequencing was PBMCs. CDR3 residues: CASSSGSNQPQHF. DNA of the CDR3: TGCGCCAGCAGCTCAGGGTCTAATCAGCCCCAGCATTTT.